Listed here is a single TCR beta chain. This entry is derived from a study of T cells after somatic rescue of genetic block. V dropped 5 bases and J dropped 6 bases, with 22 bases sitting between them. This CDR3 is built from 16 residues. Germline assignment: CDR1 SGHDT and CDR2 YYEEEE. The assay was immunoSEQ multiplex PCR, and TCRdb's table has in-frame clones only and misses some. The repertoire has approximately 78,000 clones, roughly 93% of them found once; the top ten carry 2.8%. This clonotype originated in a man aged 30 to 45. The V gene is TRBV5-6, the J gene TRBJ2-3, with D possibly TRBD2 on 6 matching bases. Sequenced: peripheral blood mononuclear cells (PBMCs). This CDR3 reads CASRAGGRRVSDTQYF. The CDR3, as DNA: TGTGCCAGCAGAGCTGGCGGCCGGAGGGTATCCGATACGCAGTATTTT.